The 14 T cell receptor beta chains in this list originate from one sample, sequenced in a study of cytomegalovirus exposure and HLA in healthy donors (dated by TCRdb to about 2017). Receptor libraries were prepared by the immunoSEQ multiplex PCR assay. Here the immuneACCESS table is served through TCRdb, limited to in-frame sequences with V and J called. Missing clones are a known gap in these copies; in checked studies unresolved V genes cover under half, and the rest lacks a known reason. The sample table lists tens of thousands of clones, under 95% of them with a count of one. The ten most abundant clones make up around 1.1% of the sample. The material sequenced was PBMCs. Source of these receptors: a woman in her 30s in good health and CMV-seropositive.

This chain links TRBV5-1 with TRBJ2-1, with D possibly TRBD2 on 5 matching bases. This CDR3 region has 13 residues. Between the trimmed V and J ends, which lost 4 bases and 9 bases, there was a span of 14 bases. The germline V gene encodes CDR1 SGHRS and CDR2 YFSETQ. CDR3 sequence (DNA): TGCGCCAGCAGCCCTCCCCCCCGGGGTGAGCAGTTCTTC. Translation: CASSPPPRGEQFF.

This clone was picked up a small number of times. The rearrangement links TRBV9 to TRBJ1-4; 7 nucleotides match TRBD1. The V and J ends lost 3 bases and 8 bases, in that order; junction bases with no gene match: 13. This CDR3 spans 16 amino acids. The germline gives CDR1 SGDLS, CDR2 YYNGEE. The CDR3: CASSALTGASVEKLFF. The CDR3 nucleotides read TGTGCCAGCAGCGCGCTTACAGGGGCCTCGGTCGAAAAACTGTTTTTT.

This rearrangement joins TRBV7-2 to TRBJ2-1; 11 bases align to TRBD2. The CDR3 length is 19 residues. The J segment lost 4 bases and the V segment lost 3 bases, leaving 14 bases of the junction unmatched. Germline CDR1 reads SGHTA; CDR2 reads FQGNSA. The CDR3 spells CASSFNGISRLAGYNEQFF. CDR3 coding DNA: TGTGCCAGCAGCTTTAATGGCATATCTAGACTAGCGGGATACAATGAGCAGTTCTTC.

CDR3 nucleotide sequence: TGTGCCAGCAGCTTAGGTGGACAGCTGAACACTGAAGCTTTCTTT. Amino acid sequence: CASSLGGQLNTEAFF. This chain connects TRBV7-2 to TRBJ1-1, with a tentative D call TRBD1 (6 bases). Germline lookup yields CDR1 SGHTA and CDR2 FQGNSA. V was trimmed by 1 base and J by 0 bases, leaving 9 bases between them. This CDR3 is 15 amino acids long.

The chain combines TRBV6-5 with TRBJ2-2; D is perhaps TRBD2 (6 bases). The CDR3 is 14 residues long. V was cut by 6 bases and J by 4 bases, with 12 bases left in between. The germline V gene encodes CDR1 MNHEY and CDR2 SVGAGI. The CDR3 spells CASSLGDFTGELFF. CDR3 in DNA: TGTGCCAGCAGCCTCGGGGACTTCACCGGGGAGCTGTTTTTT.

The J gene is TRBJ2-5, the V gene TRBV7-2; possible D gene TRBD2, 6 bases. CDR3 size: 15 residues. The V end lost 4 bases, the J end lost 2 bases, and 14 bases lay between the germline ends. The germline gives CDR1 SGHTA, CDR2 FQGNSA. This CDR3 is CASSSRTGTQETQYF. The CDR3, as DNA: TGTGCCAGCAGCTCACGCACCGGGACTCAAGAGACCCAGTACTTC.

The V gene is TRBV20-1, the J gene TRBJ2-7; tentatively, D is TRBD1 (5 bases). Germline CDR1 is DFQATT and CDR2 is SNEGSKA (reference sequence). CDR3 length equals 11 residues. The V end was cut by 3 bases, the J end by 7 bases, with 10 bases between. The CDR3 nucleotides are TGCAGTGCTAGCAGGGTTGGGGAGCAGTACTTC. Translated: CSASRVGEQYF.

The chain combines TRBV5-1 with TRBJ2-1, with 11 bases lining up with TRBD1. Trimming took 4 bases from V and 7 from J; bases not matched to a gene: 13. Germline CDR1 reads SGHRS; CDR2 reads YFSETQ. This CDR3 region has 17 residues. This CDR3 is CASSRRTGGEVGNEQFF. CDR3 nucleotide sequence: TGCGCCAGCAGCAGACGGACAGGGGGCGAGGTTGGAAATGAGCAGTTCTTC.

CDR3 region: CASSPREGTGELFF. Written as DNA, the CDR3 is TGCGCCAGCAGCCCTCGTGAGGGTACCGGGGAGCTGTTTTTT. J is TRBJ2-2 and V is TRBV5-1, with D maybe TRBD2 (5 bases). Per germline, CDR1 SGHRS and CDR2 YFSETQ. Trimming took 4 bases from V and 5 from J, leaving 12 bases between them. This CDR3 is 14 amino acids long. The whole variable domain, filled in from reference TRBV5-1 and TRBJ2-2, reads KAGVTQTPRYLIKTRGQQVTLSCSPISGHRSVSWYQQTPGQGLQFLFEYFSETQRNKGNFPGRFSGRQFSNSRSEMNVSTLELGDSALYLCASSPREGTGELFFGEGSRLTVL.

J is TRBJ1-1 and V is TRBV5-4, with a tentative D call TRBD1 (6 bases). The CDR3 is made up of 14 amino acids. Germline lookup yields CDR1 SGHNT and CDR2 YYREEE (reference sequence). Between the trimmed V and J ends, which lost 2 bases and 8 bases, there was a span of 16 bases. Here the CDR3 reads CASSFNREFHEAFF. The CDR3, as DNA: TGTGCCAGCAGCTTTAACAGGGAATTCCACGAAGCTTTCTTT. The entire variable domain, with the rest obtained from reference TRBV5-4 and TRBJ1-1, is as follows: ETGVTQSPTHLIKTRGQQVTLRCSSQSGHNTVSWYQQALGQGPQFIFQYYREEENGRGNFPPRFSGLQFPNYSSELNVNALELDDSALYLCASSFNREFHEAFFGQGTRLTVV.

The rearrangement links TRBV7-8 to TRBJ1-1, with D possibly TRBD1 on 5 matching bases. Trimming stripped 2 bases from V and 5 bases from J, with 9 bases between. Germline V CDR1 and CDR2: SGHVS, FQNEAQ. The CDR3 is 13 amino acids. CDR3 coding DNA: TGTGCCAGCAGCTTAACAGGAGAGACTGAAGCTTTCTTT. Protein sequence: CASSLTGETEAFF.

This clone was seen once. The chain is built from TRBV9 and TRBJ2-7, with TRBD1 identical over 7 bases. Looked up from germline, CDR1 is SGDLS and CDR2 is YYNGEE. Trimming took 5 bases from V and 1 from J; bases not matched to a gene: 6. The length of the CDR3 is 14 residues. In nucleotides, the CDR3 is TGTGCCAGCAGTGCCGGGACAGTATCCTACGAGCAGTACTTC. This translates into CASSAGTVSYEQYF.

The genes are TRBV5-8 and TRBJ2-7, with TRBD1 identical over 9 bases. There are 15 residues in the CDR3. Per germline, CDR1 SGHTS and CDR2 YDEGEE. V gave up 3 bases and J gave up 5 bases; unmatched junction bases: 9. The CDR3 bases are TGTGCCAGCAGCTCCCACCGGGACAGGGACCACGAGCAGTACTTC. Translation gives CASSSHRDRDHEQYF. Full variable domain (remainder filled in from reference TRBV5-8 and TRBJ2-7): EAGVTQSPTHLIKTRGQQATLRCSPISGHTSVYWYQQALGLGLQFLLWYDEGEERNRGNFPPRFSGRQFPNYSSELNVNALELEDSALYLCASSSHRDRDHEQYFGPGTRLTVT.

This sequence joins TRBV29-1 and TRBJ2-2; 11 positions match TRBD1. The CDR3 length is 13 residues. Germline CDR1 reads SQVTM; CDR2 reads ANQGSEA. Trimming cost V 7 bases and J 6 bases; bases outside gene matches: 4. For the CDR3, the DNA is TGCAGCGCGAGGGACAGGGGGGCCGGGGAGCTGTTTTTT. Amino acid sequence: CSARDRGAGELFF.